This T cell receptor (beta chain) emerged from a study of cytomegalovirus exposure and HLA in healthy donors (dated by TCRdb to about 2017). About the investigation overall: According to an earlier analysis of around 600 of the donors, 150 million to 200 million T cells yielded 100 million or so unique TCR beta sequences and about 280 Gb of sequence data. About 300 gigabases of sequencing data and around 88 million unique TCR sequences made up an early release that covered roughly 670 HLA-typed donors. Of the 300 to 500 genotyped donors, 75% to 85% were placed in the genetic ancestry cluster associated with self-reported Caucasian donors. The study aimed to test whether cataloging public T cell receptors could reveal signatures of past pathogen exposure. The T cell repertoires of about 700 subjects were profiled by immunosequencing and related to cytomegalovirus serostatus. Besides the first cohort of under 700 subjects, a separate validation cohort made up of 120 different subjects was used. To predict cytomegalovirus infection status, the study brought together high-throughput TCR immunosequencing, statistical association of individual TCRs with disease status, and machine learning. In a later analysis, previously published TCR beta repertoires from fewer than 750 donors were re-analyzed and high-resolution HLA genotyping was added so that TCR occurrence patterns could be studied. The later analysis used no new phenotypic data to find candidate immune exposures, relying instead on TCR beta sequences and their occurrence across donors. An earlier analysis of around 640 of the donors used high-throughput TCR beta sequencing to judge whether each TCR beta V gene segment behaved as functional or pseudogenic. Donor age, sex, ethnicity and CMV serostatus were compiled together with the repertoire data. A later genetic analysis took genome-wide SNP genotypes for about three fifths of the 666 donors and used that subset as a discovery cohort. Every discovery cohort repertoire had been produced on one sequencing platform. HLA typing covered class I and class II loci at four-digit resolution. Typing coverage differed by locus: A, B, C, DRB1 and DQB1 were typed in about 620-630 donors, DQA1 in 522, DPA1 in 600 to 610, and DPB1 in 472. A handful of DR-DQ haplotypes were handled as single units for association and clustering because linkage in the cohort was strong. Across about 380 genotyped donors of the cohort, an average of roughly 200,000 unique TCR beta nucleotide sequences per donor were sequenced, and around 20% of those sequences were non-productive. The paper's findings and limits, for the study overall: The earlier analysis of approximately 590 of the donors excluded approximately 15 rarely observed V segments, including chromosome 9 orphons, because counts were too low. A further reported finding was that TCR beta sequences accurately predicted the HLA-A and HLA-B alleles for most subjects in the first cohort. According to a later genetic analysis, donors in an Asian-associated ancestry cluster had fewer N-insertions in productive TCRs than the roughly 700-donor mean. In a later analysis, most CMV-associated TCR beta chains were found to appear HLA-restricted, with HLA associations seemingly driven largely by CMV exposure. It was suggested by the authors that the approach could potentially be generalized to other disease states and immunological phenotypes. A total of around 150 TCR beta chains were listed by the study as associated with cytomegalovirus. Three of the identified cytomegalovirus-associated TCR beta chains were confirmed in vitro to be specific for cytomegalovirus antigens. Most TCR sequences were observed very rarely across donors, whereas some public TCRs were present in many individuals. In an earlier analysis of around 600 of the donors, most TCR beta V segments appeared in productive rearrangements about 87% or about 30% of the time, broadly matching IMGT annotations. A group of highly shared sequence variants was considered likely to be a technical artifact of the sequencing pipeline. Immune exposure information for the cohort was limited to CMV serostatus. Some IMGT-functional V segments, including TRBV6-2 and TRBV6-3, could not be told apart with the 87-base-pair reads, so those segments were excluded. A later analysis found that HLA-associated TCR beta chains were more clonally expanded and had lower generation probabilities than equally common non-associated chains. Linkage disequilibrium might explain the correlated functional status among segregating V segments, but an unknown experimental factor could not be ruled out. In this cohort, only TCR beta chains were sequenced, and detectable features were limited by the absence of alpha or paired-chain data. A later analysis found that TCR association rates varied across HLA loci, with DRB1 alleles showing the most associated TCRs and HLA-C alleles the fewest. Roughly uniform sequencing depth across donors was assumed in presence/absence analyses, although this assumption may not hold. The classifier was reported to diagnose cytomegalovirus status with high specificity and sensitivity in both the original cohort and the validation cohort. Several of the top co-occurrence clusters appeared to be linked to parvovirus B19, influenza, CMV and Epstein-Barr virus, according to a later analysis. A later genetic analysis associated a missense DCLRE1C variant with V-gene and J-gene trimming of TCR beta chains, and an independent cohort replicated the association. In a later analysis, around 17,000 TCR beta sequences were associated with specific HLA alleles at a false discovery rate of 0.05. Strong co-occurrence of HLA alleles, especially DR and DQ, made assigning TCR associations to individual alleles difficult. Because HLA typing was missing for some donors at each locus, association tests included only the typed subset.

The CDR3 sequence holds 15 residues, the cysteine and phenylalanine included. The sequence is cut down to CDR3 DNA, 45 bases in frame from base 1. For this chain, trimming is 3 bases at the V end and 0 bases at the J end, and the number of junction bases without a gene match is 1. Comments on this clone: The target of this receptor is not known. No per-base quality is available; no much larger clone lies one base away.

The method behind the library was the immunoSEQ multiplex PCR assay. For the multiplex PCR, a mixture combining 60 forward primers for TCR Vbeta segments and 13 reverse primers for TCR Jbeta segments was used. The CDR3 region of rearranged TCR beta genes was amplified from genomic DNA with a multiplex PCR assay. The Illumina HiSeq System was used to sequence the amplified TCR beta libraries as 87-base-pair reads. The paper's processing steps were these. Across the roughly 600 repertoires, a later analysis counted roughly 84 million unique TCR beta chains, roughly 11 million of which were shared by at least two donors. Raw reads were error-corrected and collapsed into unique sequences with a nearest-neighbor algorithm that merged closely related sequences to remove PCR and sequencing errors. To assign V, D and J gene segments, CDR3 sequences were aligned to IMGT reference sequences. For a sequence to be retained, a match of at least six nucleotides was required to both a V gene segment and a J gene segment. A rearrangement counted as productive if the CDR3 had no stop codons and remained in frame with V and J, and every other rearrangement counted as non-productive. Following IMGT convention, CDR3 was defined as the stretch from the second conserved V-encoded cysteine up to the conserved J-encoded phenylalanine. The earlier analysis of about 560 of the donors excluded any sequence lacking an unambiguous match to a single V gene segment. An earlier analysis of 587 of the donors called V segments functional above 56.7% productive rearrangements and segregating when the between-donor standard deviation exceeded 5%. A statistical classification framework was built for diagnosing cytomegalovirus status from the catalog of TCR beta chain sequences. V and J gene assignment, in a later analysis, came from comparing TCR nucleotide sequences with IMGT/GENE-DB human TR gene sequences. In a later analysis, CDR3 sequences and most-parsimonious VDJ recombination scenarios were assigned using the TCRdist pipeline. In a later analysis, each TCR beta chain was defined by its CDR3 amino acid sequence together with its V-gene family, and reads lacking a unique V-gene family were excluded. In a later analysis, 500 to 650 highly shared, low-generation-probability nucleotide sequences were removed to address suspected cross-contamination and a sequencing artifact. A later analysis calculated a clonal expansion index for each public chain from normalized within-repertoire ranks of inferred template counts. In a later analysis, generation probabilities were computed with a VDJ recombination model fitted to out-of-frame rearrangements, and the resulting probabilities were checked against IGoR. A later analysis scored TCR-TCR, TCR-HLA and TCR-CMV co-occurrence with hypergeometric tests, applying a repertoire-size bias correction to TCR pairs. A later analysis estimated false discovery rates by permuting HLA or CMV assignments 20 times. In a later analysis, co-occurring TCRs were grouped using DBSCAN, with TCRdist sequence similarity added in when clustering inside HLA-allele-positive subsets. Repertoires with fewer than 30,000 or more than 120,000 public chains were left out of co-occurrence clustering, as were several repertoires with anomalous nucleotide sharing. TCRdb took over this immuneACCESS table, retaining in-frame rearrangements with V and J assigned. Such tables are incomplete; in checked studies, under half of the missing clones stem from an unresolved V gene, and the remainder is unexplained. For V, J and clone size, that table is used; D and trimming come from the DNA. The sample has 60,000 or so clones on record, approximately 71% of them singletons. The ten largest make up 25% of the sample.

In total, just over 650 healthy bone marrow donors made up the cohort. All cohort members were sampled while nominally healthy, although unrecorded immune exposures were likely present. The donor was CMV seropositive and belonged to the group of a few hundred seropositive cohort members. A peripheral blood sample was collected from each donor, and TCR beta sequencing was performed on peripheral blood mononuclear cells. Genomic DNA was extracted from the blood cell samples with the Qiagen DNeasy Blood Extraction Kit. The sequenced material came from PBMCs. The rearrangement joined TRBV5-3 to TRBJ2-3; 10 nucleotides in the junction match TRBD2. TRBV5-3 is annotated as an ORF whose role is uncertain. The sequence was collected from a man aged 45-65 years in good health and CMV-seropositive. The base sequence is TGTGCCAGAAGCTGGGGACTAGCGAGCACAGATACGCAGTATTTT. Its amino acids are CARSWGLASTDTQYF.